These 7 T cell receptor beta chains originate from one sample sequenced in a study of blood T cell repertoires in COVID-19. The assay was immunoSEQ multiplex PCR, and TCRdb's table has in-frame clones only and misses some. The top ten hold about 18% of the sample, which has approximately 300,000 clones, 92% seen once. The specimen was PBMCs or T cells enriched from blood (not recorded which). These receptors came from a woman in her twenties or thirties who had recovered from COVID-19.

The genes are TRBV6-2 or TRBV6-3 and TRBJ1-2; D is perhaps TRBD1 (5 bases). The CDR3 contains 13 residues. Germline V gene sequence: CDR1 MNHEY, CDR2 SVGEGT. The germline V and J ends were trimmed by 2 bases and 9 bases, with 13 bases remaining between them. The CDR3 sequence: CASSYGGSASYTF. The DNA for the CDR3 is TGTGCCAGCAGTTACGGGGGGAGTGCGAGCTACACCTTC.

The chain couples TRBV5-1 to TRBJ2-1, with TRBD1 as a possible D gene (6 bases). The CDR3 is made up of 16 amino acids. Trimming removed 1 base at V and 7 bases at J, with 18 bases between. CDR1 and CDR2 from the germline V gene are SGHRS and YFSETQ. The CDR3: CASSLLITSGENEQFF. Written as DNA, the CDR3 is TGCGCCAGCAGCTTGTTAATAACGTCAGGGGAAAATGAGCAGTTCTTC.

V gene TRBV3-1 (or the pseudogene TRBV3-2) combines with J gene TRBJ2-4, with 7 bases identical to TRBD1. Losses at the gene ends were 1 base for V and 1 base for J; bases not matched to a gene: 22. Germline CDR1 reads LGHDT; CDR2 reads YNNKEL (reference sequence). The CDR3 sequence is 22 residues long. The CDR3 DNA reads TGTGCCAGCAGCCAAGTTAGGGGAAGGGGGCGCGAGTCGGCTATTGCCAAAAACATTCAGTACTTC. It encodes CASSQVRGRGRESAIAKNIQYF.

This chain links TRBV5-4 with TRBJ2-3, with 7 bases that match TRBD1. This CDR3 spans 16 amino acids. Germline V lookup: CDR1 SGHNT, CDR2 YYREEE (reference sequence). J lost 2 bases, V lost 5 bases, and 11 bases had no gene match. The CDR3 protein is CASSRMTGQHTDTQYF. CDR3 bases: TGTGCCAGCAGTAGGATGACGGGACAGCACACAGATACGCAGTATTTT.

V usage is TRBV28 and J usage is TRBJ1-1, with D maybe TRBD1 (5 bases). CDR1 and CDR2 (germline): MDHEN, SYDVKM. The CDR3 is 15 residues long. V lost 5 bases and J lost 4, with 17 bases in between. For the CDR3, the DNA is TGTGCCAGCAGTCTTTGGGACGGGGGAGGCACTGAAGCTTTCTTT. This translates into CASSLWDGGGTEAFF. The full variable domain, completed using reference TRBV28 and TRBJ1-1, is DVKVTQSSRYLVKRTGEKVFLECVQDMDHENMFWYRQDPGLGLRLIYFSYDVKMKEKGDIPEGYSVSREKKERFSLILESASTNQTSMYLCASSLWDGGGTEAFFGQGTRLTVV.

V gene TRBV5-4 combines with J gene TRBJ1-1; TRBD1 might be the D (6 bases). From germline, CDR1 is SGHNT and CDR2 YYREEE (reference sequence). This CDR3 contains 12 residues. Trimming shortened V by 2 bases and J by 11 bases, and 13 bases separated the two germline ends. The CDR3 sequence: CASSFGTTGAFF. The CDR3 nucleotides read TGTGCCAGCAGCTTCGGGACAACTGGGGCTTTCTTT. Complete variable domain (other parts from reference TRBV5-4 and TRBJ1-1): ETGVTQSPTHLIKTRGQQVTLRCSSQSGHNTVSWYQQALGQGPQFIFQYYREEENGRGNFPPRFSGLQFPNYSSELNVNALELDDSALYLCASSFGTTGAFFGQGTRLTVV.

The table lists this clone with a count of one. The rearrangement links TRBV12-3 or TRBV12-4 to TRBJ2-3; D is unclear. V was shortened by 7 bases and J by 4 bases, with 9 bases between the two germline ends. The CDR3 covers 12 residues. The CDR3 DNA follows: TGTGCCAGCACCCTTGAGGCAGATACGCAGTATTTT. Translated: CASTLEADTQYF.